This TCR beta chain comes out of a study of cytomegalovirus exposure and HLA in healthy donors. Overall study findings and caveats: TCR beta chains numbering more than 150 were designated cytomegalovirus-associated. In a later analysis, V- and J-gene trimming of beta chains associated with a DCLRE1C missense variant, replicated independently.

Germline values: CDR1 SGHRS, CDR2 YFSETQ. V shed 4 bases and J 4 bases; nucleotides not matched to a gene: 16. The CDR3 has 17 residues. In the PCR, 60 Vbeta and 13 Jbeta primers were used. Authors' methods: Approximately 11 million of 80 million or so unique TCR beta chains were shared, per a later count. The data were produced by immunoSEQ multiplex PCR, yet TCRdb's version contains in-frame clones alone and is incomplete. From that table come the V and J calls and clone size; the DNA was used to work out D and trimming. The data contain around 130,000 clones, 65% to 85% of them singletons. In the case of this clone: Its matching antigen is unknown.

Each donor's status was that of a healthy bone marrow donor. The chain has TRBV5-1 and TRBJ1-1; 7 bases are shared with TRBD1. The material sequenced was PBMCs. The clonotype was recovered from a woman between 18 and 29 years old in good health and CMV-seronegative. CDR3 in DNA: TGCGCCAGCAGCCGCCTTCGGGTAGACAGGGATGTCACTGAAGCTTTCTTT. Protein sequence: CASSRLRVDRDVTEAFF.